This T cell receptor beta chain is from a study of shared clonotypes between healthy human individuals. Clones were sequenced by immunoSEQ multiplex PCR, and TCRdb holds only the in-frame ones, with some missing. The data hold more than 2,000,000 clones, with approximately 92% observed a single time. The CDR3 is made up of 14 amino acids. The germline CDR1 and CDR2 sequences are SGHRS and YFSETQ. Losses at the gene ends were 4 bases for V and 4 bases for J; bases not matched to a gene: 6. Regarding the study as a whole: Generation probabilities of non-shared clonotypes were lower (relative to those shared by all four donors).

A note on this clone: Its antigen is as yet unknown.

There were no recent acute infections or vaccinations among the donors, who were healthy HIV-negative adults. The source of this sequence is a young man in good health. Sequencing was done on a sample of naive CD4+ T cells sorted from blood. Subset described: CD45RA+ positively selected. The V gene is TRBV5-1, the J gene TRBJ2-5, with 8 positions matching TRBD1. The DNA for the CDR3 is TGCGCCAGCAGCGTGACAGGGGTTGCAGAGACCCAGTACTTC. The encoded protein is CASSVTGVAETQYF.